This T cell receptor beta chain is from a study of T-cell reconstitution after alpha-beta-depleted transplantation in children. Study findings and constraints: The origin of alpha-beta T cells about two months after transplant was reportedly several hundred expanded graft clones.

Many counts were recorded for this clonotype. Its antigen is unidentified. Germline V gene lookup returns CDR1 SGHRS and CDR2 YFSETQ. V lost 0 bases, J lost 0 bases, and 9 bases stayed unmatched. The CDR3 length is 17 residues. A TCRbeta library incorporating unique molecular identifiers was prepared. MiXCR was run by TCRdb on the PCR reads, yielding one entry per CDR3 protein. The table has over 400,000 distinct CDR3 sequences, roughly 43% seen once. This clonotype was sampled from a girl aged 2 to 10 with aplastic anemia, due to receive a stem cell transplant. The sample was PBMCs, taken before TCRalphabeta/CD19-depleted stem cell transplant. This chain links TRBV5-1 with TRBJ2-7; 7 nucleotides match TRBD2. This chain's CDR3 is CASSLDWQGGSSYEQYF. CDR3 sequence (DNA): TGCGCCAGCAGCTTGGATTGGCAGGGCGGGAGCTCCTACGAGCAGTACTTC.